The sample holds one count of the clone carrying this T cell receptor (beta chain). These data originate in a study of shared clonotypes between healthy human individuals. The replicate PCRs on unsorted PBMC were given about 0.3 ug DNA, which is 30,000 to 35,000 T cell genomes. Sequencing was performed with immunoSEQ multiplex PCR; in TCRdb, only in-frame clones are kept and a portion is missing. The repertoire consists of over 400,000 clones, with around four fifths occurring once and the leading ten covering approximately 12%. CDR1 and CDR2 from the germline V gene are SGHTA and FQGTGA. Between the trimmed V and J ends, which lost 2 bases and 2 bases, there was a span of 7 bases. The CDR3 consists of 15 residues.

J is TRBJ1-6 and V is TRBV7-3, with D unclear. Sequencing was carried out using PBMCs. The TCR comes from a woman between 40 and 50 years old in good health. Some clones in this sample may be carry-over from other donors' samples. CDR3: CASSLEGTYNSPLHF. DNA of the CDR3: TGTGCCAGCAGCTTAGAGGGAACCTATAATTCACCCCTCCACTTT.